This TCR delta chain appears in the sequencing data of a study of γδ T cells in repeated Plasmodium falciparum infection. Study as a whole: Malian children with intense seasonal malaria exposure were compared with matched Australian children. Each infection was followed by sampling at 21 days, plus baseline and some pre-infection draws. Overall study results and limits: Malian children's Vdelta2-negative repertoires appeared more expanded and less diverse than Australians'. Over time and infection, Vgamma9/Vdelta2+ repertoires remained highly stable and polyclonal.

Vgamma9/Vdelta2+ and Vdelta2-negative gammadelta T cells were flow-sorted from PBMC for bulk sequencing. The V gene's germline CDR1 is TSWWSYY and CDR2 QGS. The CDR3 consists of 21 residues. TCRdb re-called the multiplex PCR reads through CATT. The sample holds around 82,000 delta-chain clones, over 1.3% seen once. This clone has only a few counts. Its cognate antigen is unknown. The TCRdb record carries a much larger clone's protein, which differs from this DNA's translation at residue 13; a read error is the likely cause, and the protein listed here is the DNA translation. The rearrangement joins TRDV1 to TRDJ1; 10 nucleotides match TRDD3. As TCRdb names no J gene, one was assigned here on the basis of a DNA match to germline. The sequence was collected from a pool of human donors (malaria-infected and uninfected, not separated). Material for sequencing was gamma-delta T cells from blood. CDR3: CALGGFLAGTGGCYHTDKLIF. DNA of the CDR3: TGTGCTCTCGGGGGTTTCCTCGCCGGTACTGGGGGATGCTACCACACCGATAAACTCATCTTT.